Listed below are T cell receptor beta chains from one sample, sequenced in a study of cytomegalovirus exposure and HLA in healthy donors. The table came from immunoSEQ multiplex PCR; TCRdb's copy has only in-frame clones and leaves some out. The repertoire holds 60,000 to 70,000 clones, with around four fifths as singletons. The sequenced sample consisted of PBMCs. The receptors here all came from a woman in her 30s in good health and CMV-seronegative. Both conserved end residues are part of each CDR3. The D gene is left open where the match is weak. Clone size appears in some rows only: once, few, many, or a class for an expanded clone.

CDR3nt: TGTGCCTGGAGTGTACGACAGTTGAATGAAAAACTGTTTTTT
CDR3aa: CAWSVRQLNEKLFF
abundance: .
v_gene: TRBV30
d_gene: .
j_gene: TRBJ1-4

CDR3nt: TGTGCCACCAGCAGAGACGTCGTTAATTCACCCCTCCACTTT
CDR3aa: CATSRDVVNSPLHF
abundance: .
v_gene: TRBV15
d_gene: .
j_gene: TRBJ1-6

CDR3nt: TGTGCCTGGAGTGGAGTACAGGGCCCCTATGGCTACACCTTC
CDR3aa: CAWSGVQGPYGYTF
abundance: .
v_gene: TRBV30
d_gene: .
j_gene: TRBJ1-2

CDR3nt: TGTGCCAGCAGTTCTCCGGGACTAGCCCGCCGCGAGCAGTACTTC
CDR3aa: CASSSPGLARREQYF
abundance: .
v_gene: TRBV6-5
d_gene: TRBD2
j_gene: TRBJ2-7

CDR3nt: TGTGCCTGTAGTGTACGGGGACAGCATAATTCACCCCTCCACTTT
CDR3aa: CACSVRGQHNSPLHF
abundance: .
v_gene: TRBV30
d_gene: TRBD1
j_gene: TRBJ1-6

CDR3nt: TGCGCCAGCAGATCGGAGCAGGGGGGTGTGACTGAAGCTTTCTTT
CDR3aa: CASRSEQGGVTEAFF
abundance: .
v_gene: TRBV4-1
d_gene: TRBD1
j_gene: TRBJ1-1

CDR3nt: TGTGCCTGGAGTGCCAGGGGGGATCAGCCCCAGCATTTT
CDR3aa: CAWSARGDQPQHF
abundance: .
v_gene: TRBV30
d_gene: TRBD1
j_gene: TRBJ1-5

CDR3nt: TGTGCCAGCAGCCCAGGGGGCGGAGTTAGTTACGAGCAGTACTTC
CDR3aa: CASSPGGGVSYEQYF
abundance: .
v_gene: TRBV7-3
d_gene: TRBD1
j_gene: TRBJ2-7

CDR3nt: TGTGCCAGCAGCTTGGTGGGGGGGATCTCCTACGAGCAGTACTTC
CDR3aa: CASSLVGGISYEQYF
abundance: .
v_gene: TRBV7-9
d_gene: TRBD2
j_gene: TRBJ2-7

CDR3nt: TGTGCCAGCAGCCGGGACAGGGTTTCTCACGAGCAGTACTTC
CDR3aa: CASSRDRVSHEQYF
abundance: .
v_gene: TRBV11-2
d_gene: TRBD1
j_gene: TRBJ2-7

CDR3nt: TGTGCCAGCCAAGAAGACAGGAGATATGGCTACACCTTC
CDR3aa: CASQEDRRYGYTF
abundance: .
v_gene: TRBV6-1
d_gene: .
j_gene: TRBJ1-2

CDR3nt: TGTGCCAGCTACACTGACACAGGGATTGGCGGCTACACCTTC
CDR3aa: CASYTDTGIGGYTF
abundance: .
v_gene: TRBV6-6
d_gene: .
j_gene: TRBJ1-2

CDR3nt: TGTGCCAGCAGTTCCGGGACAGGGGATGCGAATGAGCAGTTCTTC
CDR3aa: CASSSGTGDANEQFF
abundance: .
v_gene: TRBV25-1
d_gene: TRBD1
j_gene: TRBJ2-1

CDR3nt: TGTGCCAGCAGTCCCGGGACTAGCACAGATACGCAGTATTTT
CDR3aa: CASSPGTSTDTQYF
abundance: .
v_gene: TRBV14
d_gene: .
j_gene: TRBJ2-3

CDR3nt: TGTGCCAGCAGCACCCAGCGGGGGGGCACCGGGGAGCTGTTTTTT
CDR3aa: CASSTQRGGTGELFF
abundance: .
v_gene: TRBV7-3
d_gene: TRBD2
j_gene: TRBJ2-2

CDR3nt: TGTGCCAGCAGCCCTACGACAGGTACTGAAGCTTTCTTT
CDR3aa: CASSPTTGTEAFF
abundance: .
v_gene: TRBV6-6
d_gene: .
j_gene: TRBJ1-1

CDR3nt: TGTGCCAGCCTAAACGGACAGGGAAGTTCACCCCTCCACTTT
CDR3aa: CASLNGQGSSPLHF
abundance: .
v_gene: TRBV28
d_gene: TRBD1
j_gene: TRBJ1-6

CDR3nt: TGTGCCAGCAGGCCGACCGGGACAGGCGCCTACGAGCAGTACTTC
CDR3aa: CASRPTGTGAYEQYF
abundance: .
v_gene: TRBV28
d_gene: TRBD1
j_gene: TRBJ2-7

CDR3nt: TGCAGCGTTGAAGAGCGAGATCCCATCGAGTTCTTC
CDR3aa: CSVEERDPIEFF
abundance: once
v_gene: TRBV29-1
d_gene: .
j_gene: TRBJ2-1

CDR3nt: TGCAGCGTTGAGTATAGTCCTTCCGCCAACTATGGCTACACCTTC
CDR3aa: CSVEYSPSANYGYTF
abundance: .
v_gene: TRBV29-1
d_gene: .
j_gene: TRBJ1-2

CDR3nt: TGTGCCAGCACGGGAGGGAACACCGGGGAGCTGTTTTTT
CDR3aa: CASTGGNTGELFF
abundance: .
v_gene: TRBV2
d_gene: TRBD2
j_gene: TRBJ2-2

CDR3nt: TGTGCCAGCTCACCTCTCGCTGGAGCGGGAGATACGCAGTATTTT
CDR3aa: CASSPLAGAGDTQYF
abundance: .
v_gene: TRBV18
d_gene: .
j_gene: TRBJ2-3

CDR3nt: TGCGCCAGCAGCCGAACAGGGCGGACAATGAACACTGAAGCTTTCTTT
CDR3aa: CASSRTGRTMNTEAFF
abundance: .
v_gene: TRBV5-1
d_gene: .
j_gene: TRBJ1-1

CDR3nt: TGTGCCAGCAGCTTAGCAGGGGGTCCCTCCTACGAGCAGTACTTC
CDR3aa: CASSLAGGPSYEQYF
abundance: .
v_gene: TRBV7-9
d_gene: .
j_gene: TRBJ2-7

CDR3nt: TGCGCCAGCAGCTTCTCCCAGGCTAGCACAGATACGCAGTATTTT
CDR3aa: CASSFSQASTDTQYF
abundance: few
v_gene: TRBV5-1
d_gene: .
j_gene: TRBJ2-3

CDR3nt: TGTGCCAGCAGTTACACCTGGGACAGGGGTTCCTATGGCTACACCTTC
CDR3aa: CASSYTWDRGSYGYTF
abundance: .
v_gene: TRBV6-5
d_gene: TRBD1
j_gene: TRBJ1-2

CDR3nt: TGTGCCTGGAGGAGCGGGGGGACTAGCCTTTACGAGCAGTACTTC
CDR3aa: CAWRSGGTSLYEQYF
abundance: .
v_gene: TRBV30
d_gene: TRBD2
j_gene: TRBJ2-7

CDR3nt: TGTGCCTGGAGCCCTAGCCCCGGAGGGCGTTATGGCTACACCTTC
CDR3aa: CAWSPSPGGRYGYTF
abundance: .
v_gene: TRBV30
d_gene: .
j_gene: TRBJ1-2

CDR3nt: TGTGCCAGCAGTTTGACTAGCGGGGGGACCTACGAGCAGTACTTC
CDR3aa: CASSLTSGGTYEQYF
abundance: once
v_gene: TRBV6-5
d_gene: TRBD2
j_gene: TRBJ2-7

CDR3nt: TGCGCCAGCAGCCAAGGACGACTAGCGGGATCAGAGACCCAGTACTTC
CDR3aa: CASSQGRLAGSETQYF
abundance: .
v_gene: TRBV4-1
d_gene: TRBD2
j_gene: TRBJ2-5

CDR3nt: TGTGCCAGCTCCAGGGCCCCACTGGGAGCTTTCTTT
CDR3aa: CASSRAPLGAFF
abundance: .
v_gene: TRBV28
d_gene: .
j_gene: TRBJ1-1

CDR3nt: TGTGCCAGCAGCTTAGGGGGGCTTATCTACGAGCAGTACTTC
CDR3aa: CASSLGGLIYEQYF
abundance: .
v_gene: TRBV7-9
d_gene: .
j_gene: TRBJ2-7

CDR3nt: TGTGCCAGCAGTCAGACAGGGGCCTATGAAGCTTTCTTT
CDR3aa: CASSQTGAYEAFF
abundance: .
v_gene: TRBV6-1
d_gene: TRBD1
j_gene: TRBJ1-1